A single sample is the source of the 16 T cell receptor beta chains below, sequenced in a study of lymphopenia after photon versus proton radiotherapy. This table comes from immunoSEQ multiplex PCR, and its TCRdb copy is limited to in-frame clones, with some not included. The profile shows around 64,000 clones, under 95% of them singletons. This specimen consisted of peripheral blood, obtained from a patient treated with photon-based radiotherapy. The source of these receptors is a woman aged 40 to 55 with cholangiocarcinoma.

This chain connects TRBV30 to TRBJ2-7; weak D call: TRBD2 (6 bases). The ends were cut back, 4 bases at V and 2 bases at J, with 12 bases in the middle. Germline-derived CDR1 and CDR2 are GTSNPN and SVGIG (reference sequence). This CDR3 comprises 13 residues. CDR3 nucleotide sequence: TGTGCCTGGAAACCTAGCGAAGCCTACGAGCAGTACTTC. This encodes CAWKPSEAYEQYF.

The chain carries TRBV5-1 and TRBJ2-7; D is unresolved. The V end lost 1 base, the J end lost 6 bases, and 11 bases lay between the germline ends. This CDR3 is built from 13 residues. Germline values: CDR1 SGHRS, CDR2 YFSETQ. DNA of the CDR3: TGCGCCAGCAGCTTGCTGGGGTGGGGCGAGCAGTACTTC. Translated: CASSLLGWGEQYF. Variable domain in full (rest from reference TRBV5-1 and TRBJ2-7): KAGVTQTPRYLIKTRGQQVTLSCSPISGHRSVSWYQQTPGQGLQFLFEYFSETQRNKGNFPGRFSGRQFSNSRSEMNVSTLELGDSALYLCASSLLGWGEQYFGPGTRLTVT.

This chain links TRBV29-1 with TRBJ1-1; D gene ambiguous. V lost 3 bases, J lost 4 bases, and 6 bases lay in between. The CDR3 loop spans 11 amino acids. CDR1 SQVTM and CDR2 ANQGSEA come from the germline V gene. In DNA form, the CDR3 reads TGCAGCGTTGAGTCTGGCACTGAAGCTTTCTTT. Protein sequence: CSVESGTEAFF.

The rearrangement links TRBV5-1 to TRBJ2-7; 9 positions match TRBD2. Germline assignment: CDR1 SGHRS and CDR2 YFSETQ. CDR3 length equals 15 residues. V shed 5 bases, J shed 4 bases, and the junction held 10 bases outside the gene matches. DNA for the CDR3: TGCGCCAGCAGAGCCACGGGACTAGCCTTTTACGAGCAGTACTTC. It codes for CASRATGLAFYEQYF. Looking up the rest from reference TRBV5-1 and TRBJ2-7 gives the full variable domain: KAGVTQTPRYLIKTRGQQVTLSCSPISGHRSVSWYQQTPGQGLQFLFEYFSETQRNKGNFPGRFSGRQFSNSRSEMNVSTLELGDSALYLCASRATGLAFYEQYFGPGTRLTVT.

This rearrangement joins TRBV6-5 to TRBJ1-1, with D unresolved. This CDR3 is 16 amino acids long. CDR1 and CDR2 from the germline V gene are MNHEY and SVGAGI. V dropped 0 bases and J dropped 0 bases, with 11 bases sitting between them. CDR3 residues: CASSYSQAGMNTEAFF. Written as DNA, the CDR3 is TGTGCCAGCAGTTACTCGCAGGCGGGAATGAACACTGAAGCTTTCTTT.

The chain has TRBV28 and TRBJ2-3; 8 nucleotides agree with TRBD1. The CDR3 runs to 16 residues. Germline V gene sequence: CDR1 MDHEN, CDR2 SYDVKM. The V and J ends lost 5 bases and 2 bases, in that order; junction bases with no gene match: 9. CDR3 nucleotides: TGTGCCAGCAGTGAATCGTCCCAGGGGGCCACAGATACGCAGTATTTT. It encodes CASSESSQGATDTQYF.

The chain couples TRBV11-3 to TRBJ2-3; D gene unclear. The V end was cut by 2 bases, the J end by 4 bases, with 13 bases between. The V gene's germline CDR1 is SGHNT and CDR2 YENEEA. The CDR3 runs to 15 residues. CDR3 sequence reads: CASSLSWHQSDTQYF. The CDR3, as DNA: TGTGCCAGCAGCTTATCGTGGCACCAATCAGATACGCAGTATTTT.

This chain connects TRBV2 to TRBJ2-4; 8 bases are shared with TRBD1. With V trimmed by 3 bases and J by 7 bases, 8 bases remained unmatched. The length of the CDR3 is 15 residues. CDR1 is SNHLY, CDR2 FYNNEI, per germline. CDR3 residues: CASSDPRQGMNIQYF. DNA for the CDR3: TGTGCCAGCAGTGATCCAAGACAGGGGATGAACATTCAGTACTTC.

This chain links TRBV18 with TRBJ1-3; D remains unclear. CDR1 is KGHSH, CDR2 LQKENI, per germline. V shed 0 bases and J shed 0 bases, with 12 bases lying between them. The CDR3 spans 17 residues. CDR3 loop: CASSPPGRRGSGNTIYF. Written as DNA, the CDR3 is TGTGCCAGCTCACCACCAGGGCGACGTGGCTCTGGAAACACCATATATTTT.

V is TRBV7-8 and J is TRBJ2-3; 11 bases line up with TRBD2. V was clipped by 4 bases and J by 3 bases; unmatched bases: 3. Germline V lookup: CDR1 SGHVS, CDR2 FQNEAQ. The CDR3 loop spans 15 amino acids. The DNA of the CDR3 is TGTGCCAGCAGCTCACTAGCGGGAGTAACAGATACGCAGTATTTT. The encoded protein is CASSSLAGVTDTQYF.

The chain combines TRBV6-6 with TRBJ2-7; D is perhaps TRBD2 (6 bases). The CDR3 is 12 residues long. V lost 6 bases and J lost 1, with 7 bases in between. CDR1 and CDR2 from the germline V gene are MNHNY and SVGAGI (reference sequence). The CDR3 sequence is CASSRGSYEQYF. Written as DNA, the CDR3 is TGTGCCAGCAGCCGGGGGTCCTACGAGCAGTACTTC.

The chain links TRBV30 to TRBJ1-2; TRBD1 is a possible D gene (5 bases). CDR1 is GTSNPN and CDR2 is SVGIG in the germline V gene (reference sequence). V was pared by 4 bases and J by 3 bases, with 9 bases between. The CDR3 consists of 12 residues. The CDR3 sequence is CAWTSGDYGYTF. The CDR3, as DNA: TGTGCCTGGACGTCGGGGGACTATGGCTACACCTTC.

Regarding this clone: The germline gene is not matched at one end of the junction; a read error may be the cause. The chain combines TRBV19 with TRBJ2-7; no clear D gene. This CDR3 comprises 15 residues. Germline CDR1 LNHDA, CDR2 SQIVND (reference sequence). Written as DNA, the CDR3 is TGTGCCAGTAGGATAGTGGGGTACACCGATGAGGAGCAGTACTTC. Its translation is CASRIVGYTDEEQYF.

In its sample, this clone was seen once. CDR3 sequence reads: CSVGPGGKNTEAFF. The CDR3 region has the DNA TGCAGCGTTGGTCCGGGGGGGAAGAACACTGAAGCTTTCTTT. The genes are TRBV29-1 and TRBJ1-1; perhaps TRBD1 as D (5 bases). Germline V gene lookup returns CDR1 SQVTM and CDR2 ANQGSEA. CDR3 size: 14 residues. The V gene lost 4 bases and the J gene lost 1 base, with 13 bases spanning the gap.

V usage is TRBV11-2 and J usage is TRBJ2-7; 16 bases agree with TRBD2. This CDR3 has 16 amino acids. Germline V gene sequence: CDR1 SGHAT, CDR2 FQNNGV. J gave up 1 base and V 5 bases, and 2 bases lay outside the gene matches. For the CDR3, the DNA is TGTGCCAGCAGCCAGGGACTAGCGGGGGGGTCCTACGAGCAGTACTTC. Its translation is CASSQGLAGGSYEQYF. Drawing the rest from reference TRBV11-2 and TRBJ2-7, the complete variable domain is EAGVAQSPRYKIIEKRQSVAFWCNPISGHATLYWYQQILGQGPKLLIQFQNNGVVDDSQLPKDRFSAERLKGVDSTLKIQPAKLEDSAVYLCASSQGLAGGSYEQYFGPGTRLTVT.

This sequence joins TRBV19 and TRBJ1-2; TRBD1 might be the D (5 bases). Germline-derived CDR1 and CDR2 are LNHDA and SQIVND (reference sequence). CDR3 size: 14 residues. V was shortened by 1 base and J by 4 bases, with 10 bases between the two germline ends. The CDR3, as DNA: TGTGCCAGTAGTATAGCAGGGAGGGCCTATGGCTACACCTTC. The encoded protein is CASSIAGRAYGYTF. Full variable domain (outside the CDR3, taken from reference TRBV19 and TRBJ1-2): DGGITQSPKYLFRKEGQNVTLSCEQNLNHDAMYWYRQDPGQGLRLIYYSQIVNDFQKGDIAEGYSVSREKKESFPLTVTSAQKNPTAFYLCASSIAGRAYGYTFGSGTRLTVV.